This T cell receptor (beta chain) was sequenced during a study of blood T cell repertoires in COVID-19 (TCRdb year 2020). About the study as a whole: Samples from collaborators originated in the United States, Italy and Spain and spanned both the acute and convalescent phases of COVID-19. The prospective study material was composed of cDNA or gDNA derived from T cells, B-cell-depleted T cells, or PBMCs. The dataset comprised deeply sampled blood TCRbeta repertoires from subjects exposed to, actively infected with, or recovered from COVID-19. The repertoires were released in a freely available public database meant as a resource for research on the immune response to SARS-CoV-2. The samples were drawn from two sources: the first 160 participants of the ongoing ImmuneRACE study, and 1,254 subjects contributed by 6 global collaborators. Sample metadata almost always included a de-identified subject ID, COVID-19 status, age in years and sex. HLA class I and class II types, where available, came from metadata supplied by the sample provider rather than from assay-based typing. General study outcomes and caveats: The quantity of clinical and demographic metadata differed by source and by participant and was supplied without curation.

TCRbeta CDR3 regions were amplified from genomic DNA using the immunoSEQ Assay, a bias-controlled multiplex PCR. The authors processed their data as follows. Nucleated cell counts per sample were estimated from amplification of reference gene primers within the assay. Sequence reads were collapsed and filtered to measure the absolute abundance of every unique TCRbeta CDR3 rearrangement. Productive Simpson clonality was computed per sample as the square root of Simpson's diversity index over productive rearrangements. Imported from immuneACCESS, the table was reduced by TCRdb to in-frame sequences with V and J called. These copies leave out some clones; in studies compared against another copy, an unresolved V gene accounts for under half, and the cause of the remainder is not known. The V and J calls and clone size were taken over from that table, and D and trimming were inferred from the DNA. The sample table lists a few hundred thousand clones, roughly four fifths of them with a count of one. In total, the top ten clones hold about 15% of the sample.

V lost 5 bases and J lost 8 bases; the stretch between them is 15 bases long. Reading the germline V gene (reference sequence) gives CDR1 MNHEY and CDR2 SMNVEV. The cysteine opens and the phenylalanine closes a CDR3 of 13 amino acids. The entry retains the CDR3 DNA only, 39 bases that are in frame from base 1. This clone appeared a few times. Its antigen is unknown. One base away there is no much larger clone; base qualities are not given. In Seattle, one collaborating source enrolled patients while the infection was active and tracked those patients longitudinally over the course of disease. Collaborating institutions collected whole blood in K2EDTA tubes following their own protocols. For TCRbeta analysis, collaborators shipped samples as frozen whole blood, isolated PBMCs, or DNA extracted from either of those sample types.

Recombination joined TRBV27 with TRBJ1-2, with the D gene uncertain. The sequenced sample consisted of peripheral blood. The TCR originated in a person aged 70 to 85 with COVID-19, enrolled during active disease. The DNA sequence follows: TGTGCCAGCAGTCAACCCCCAGTCTGGGGCTACACCTTC. This is translated as CASSQPPVWGYTF.